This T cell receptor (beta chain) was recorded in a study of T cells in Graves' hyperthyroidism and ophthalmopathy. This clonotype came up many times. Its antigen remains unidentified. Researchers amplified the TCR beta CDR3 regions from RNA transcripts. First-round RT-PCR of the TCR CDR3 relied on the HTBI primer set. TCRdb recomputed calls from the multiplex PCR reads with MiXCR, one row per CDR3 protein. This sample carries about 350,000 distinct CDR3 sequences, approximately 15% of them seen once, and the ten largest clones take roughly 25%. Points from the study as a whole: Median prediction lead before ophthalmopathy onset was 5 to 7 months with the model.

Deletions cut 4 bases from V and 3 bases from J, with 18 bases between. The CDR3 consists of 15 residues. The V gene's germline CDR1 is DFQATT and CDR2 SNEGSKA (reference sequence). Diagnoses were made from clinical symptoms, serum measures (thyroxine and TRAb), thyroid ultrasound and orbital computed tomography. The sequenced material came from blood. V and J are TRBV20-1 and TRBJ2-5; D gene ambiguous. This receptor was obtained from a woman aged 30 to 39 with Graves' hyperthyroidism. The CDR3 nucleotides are TGCAGTGCTACTGAACCCACCGGAGTTAAAGAGACCCAGTACTTC. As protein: CSATEPTGVKETQYF.